This T cell receptor (beta chain) emerged from a study of OX40 agonist ivuxolimab in advanced cancers. Notes on the research overall: Ivuxolimab was a fully human IgG2 agonistic monoclonal antibody targeting the costimulatory receptor OX40 (CD134). Of the roughly 51 patients in dose escalation, 19 had hepatocellular carcinoma, about 15 had melanoma, 9 had renal cell carcinoma and 9 had head and neck cancer. Peripheral TCRbeta sequencing was intended to test whether TCR sequence diversity was altered and clonal T-cell expansion was caused by ivuxolimab. A male proportion of roughly 80% and a mean age of approximately 60 years, ranging from about 23 to 90, were recorded for the dose-escalation cohort. Partial responses were achieved by three dose-escalation patients, of whom one had hepatocellular carcinoma and two had cutaneous melanoma. Intravenous ivuxolimab was administered to patients every 2 weeks at six dose levels: 0.01, 0.1, 0.3, 1.5, 3 and 10 mg/kg. Prior anti-PD-1, anti-PD-L1 or anti-CTLA-4 therapy was permitted, and approximately 39% of dose-escalation patients had received checkpoint inhibitors. The paper describes the monotherapy dose-escalation part (N of about 47 patients) of the phase I trial of ivuxolimab. The full study reports these points: In the 0.1-3.0 mg/kg groups, partial responders were among the patients with the lowest normalized peripheral clonal expansion, particularly in CD8+ T cells. The antigen specificity of the peripheral T cells that underwent clonal expansion was not determined. Low levels of normalized T-cell clonal expansion were also seen in some patients who did not respond. On average, CD8+ T cells showed more expanded clones than CD4+ T cells after ivuxolimab. At doses from 0.1 to 3.0 mg/kg, clonal expansion was seen in both CD4+ and CD8+ blood T cells between baseline and week 6.

Genomic DNA was extracted from sorted cells for sequencing of the TCRbeta CDR3 region. TCRbeta CDR3 regions were sequenced using the immunoSEQ Assay. TCRdb provides this immuneACCESS table in a form limited to in-frame rearrangements. Some clones are lacking; in checked studies, under half of them reflect an unresolved V gene, and why the rest are absent is not known. The table for this sample lists about 50,000 clones; around 87% of them were counted only once. The top ten clonotypes cover around 11% of the sample. Of note for this clone: The specificity of this receptor is unknown. Base qualities are not provided; no much larger clone lies one nucleotide away.

The trial excluded patients who had a history of autoimmune disease or who were on systemic immunosuppression. Peripheral blood for TCR sequencing was drawn from every dose cohort at baseline, at cycle 4 day 1 and at cycle 7 day 1. The samples were taken from a phase I, first-in-human, multicenter, open-label dose-escalation trial of ivuxolimab. Adults with locally advanced or metastatic head and neck squamous cell, hepatocellular, melanoma or renal cell carcinoma were enrolled in the trial. Before TCR sequencing, CD4+ T cells and CD8+ T cells from peripheral blood were sorted into separate populations. The receptor was isolated from an adult with an advanced solid tumor such as melanoma, head and neck, liver or kidney cancer. Source: CD4+ or CD8+ T cells sorted from blood, taken in a trial of the OX40 agonist ivuxolimab.

CDR3 protein: CASSPGGPYEQYF. The bases read TGTGCCAGCAGCCCAGGGGGTCCCTACGAGCAGTACTTC. The sequence joins TRBV9 to TRBJ2-7, with 7 central nucleotides matching TRBD1. Germline trimming: 4 bases from V, 2 bases from J; junction bases outside gene matches: 3. In the germline V gene, CDR1 corresponds to SGDLS and CDR2 to YYNGEE. The CDR3 runs 13 amino acids, cysteine and phenylalanine included. The read is trimmed to its CDR3 DNA, 39 bases read in frame from base 1.